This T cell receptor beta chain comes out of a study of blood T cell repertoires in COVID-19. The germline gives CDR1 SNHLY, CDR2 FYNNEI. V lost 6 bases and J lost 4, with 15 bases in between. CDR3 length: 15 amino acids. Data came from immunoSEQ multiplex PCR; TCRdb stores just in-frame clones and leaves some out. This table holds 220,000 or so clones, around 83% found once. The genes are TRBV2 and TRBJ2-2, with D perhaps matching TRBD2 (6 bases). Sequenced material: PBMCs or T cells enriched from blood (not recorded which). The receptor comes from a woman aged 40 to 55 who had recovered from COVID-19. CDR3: CASSGDSAGTGELFF. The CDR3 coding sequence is TGTGCCAGCAGCGGGGACTCCGCGGGCACCGGGGAGCTGTTTTTT.